The present TCR beta chain was sequenced within a study of blood T cells in healthy people across ages. Study-level findings and limits: It was the long-lived donors that had more naive CD4+ cells and higher diversity than aged donors.

Total RNA was extracted at no less than 6 micrograms per sample. The germline CDR1 and CDR2 sequences are SGHAT and FQNNGV. The CDR3 has 13 amino acids. V gave up 3 bases and J gave up 6 bases, with 11 bases separating them. Together with a sample-barcoded 5' primer, a J-beta primer mix was included in a second PCR lasting about 6 to 11 cycles. Carrying 12 random nucleotides, a template-switch adaptor labeled each individual cDNA molecule. TCRdb re-called the 5' RACE reads with MiXCR, one entry per CDR3 protein. The sample records 650,000 to 1,000,000 distinct CDR3 sequences, 30% to 45% being singletons. In regard to this clonotype: The antigen is undetermined.

This clonotype was sampled from a man between 18 and 29 years old in good health. Sequences were obtained from blood. This chain connects TRBV11-2 to TRBJ1-1, with D possibly being TRBD1 (6 bases). CDR3 nucleotide sequence: TGTGCCAGCAGCTTCCGCAGGGGATCTGAAGCTTTCTTT. This translates into CASSFRRGSEAFF.